The present entry profiles one T cell receptor beta chain with its context. It has no known antigen specificity. The junction differs from germline at one of its ends, possibly a read error. The data were taken from a study of OX40 agonist ivuxolimab in advanced cancers. About the study as a whole: Ivuxolimab, which targeted the costimulatory receptor OX40 (CD134), was an agonistic, fully human IgG2 monoclonal antibody. Intravenous ivuxolimab was administered to patients every 2 weeks at six dose levels: 0.01, 0.1, 0.3, 1.5, 3 and 10 mg/kg. The paper describes the monotherapy dose-escalation part (N of about 55 patients) of the phase I trial of ivuxolimab. The point of sequencing TCRbeta in the periphery was to test whether ivuxolimab changed TCR sequence diversity and drove clonal T-cell expansion. Patients were allowed to have had prior anti-PD-1, anti-PD-L1 or anti-CTLA-4 therapy, and around 40% of the dose-escalation patients had previously received checkpoint inhibitors. Partial responses occurred in three dose-escalation patients: two with cutaneous melanoma and one with hepatocellular carcinoma. Of the approximately 54 dose-escalation patients, hepatocellular carcinoma was present in roughly 19, melanoma in approximately 15, renal cell carcinoma in 9 and head and neck cancer in 9. In the dose-escalation cohort, 82.7% of patients were male, and the mean age was roughly 60 years, with a range of roughly 23 to 85.

Patients with autoimmune disease history or receiving systemic immunosuppression were excluded from the trial. In every dose cohort, peripheral blood was drawn for TCR sequencing at baseline, cycle 4 day 1, and cycle 7 day 1. Samples were obtained from an open-label, multicenter, first-in-human phase I dose-escalation trial of ivuxolimab. Adults with locally advanced or metastatic melanoma, renal cell, hepatocellular, or head and neck squamous cell carcinoma were enrolled in the trial. Before TCR sequencing, CD4+ T cells and CD8+ T cells were sorted from peripheral blood as separate populations. The germline V gene encodes CDR1 MNHEY and CDR2 SMNVEV (reference sequence). From cysteine to phenylalanine, the CDR3 is 16 amino acids long. The entry retains the CDR3 DNA only, 48 bases that are in frame from base 1. For sequencing of the TCRbeta CDR3 region, genomic DNA was extracted from the sorted cells. TCRbeta CDR3 regions were sequenced using the immunoSEQ Assay. This is the immuneACCESS table as TCRdb keeps it, with only in-frame sequences that have V and J called. A part of the clones is gone; compared with another copy, unresolved V genes explain less than half, and the rest is unexplained. The sample table contains tens of thousands of clones; only one count was recorded for 90% to 95% of them. About 19% of the sample goes to the ten largest clones.

Results the study describes overall, beyond this receptor: At doses of 0.1 to 3.0 mg/kg, clonal expansion of both CD4+ and CD8+ blood T cells was observed from baseline to week 6. The antigen specificity of the peripheral T cells that underwent clonal expansion was not determined. After ivuxolimab, more expanded clones were found on average in CD8+ T cells than in CD4+ T cells. Partial responders in the 0.1-3.0 mg/kg groups had among the lowest normalized peripheral clonal expansion, especially among CD8+ T cells. Low levels of normalized T-cell clonal expansion were also seen in some patients who did not respond.

This sample comprised CD4+ or CD8+ T cells sorted from blood, obtained in a trial of the OX40 agonist ivuxolimab. The chain is assembled from TRBV27 and TRBJ1-2; the D segment could be TRBD1, given 6 matching bases. This sequence was found in an adult with an advanced solid tumor such as melanoma, head and neck, liver or kidney cancer. The CDR3 region has the sequence CASSLRTRGGGYDYTF. The DNA sequence follows: TGTGCCAGCAGTTTACGCACCAGGGGAGGTGGCTATGACTACACCTTC.